This T cell receptor (beta chain) derives from a study of long-term antiretroviral therapy in people with HIV. Points from the study as a whole: Participants lacked recorded data on ART adherence, viral resistance or therapy changes.

About this clone: What it recognizes is unknown.

At survey level, the immunoSEQ assay was run in its v3.0 version. The method was immunoSEQ multiplex PCR; TCRdb's version includes in-frame clones alone and lacks a portion of them. The sample consists of 25,000 to 30,000 clones, 82% of them appearing once. Trimming pared 3 bases from V and 0 bases from J, leaving 4 bases between. Germline V lookup: CDR1 KGHSH, CDR2 LQKENI. This CDR3 spans 13 amino acids. Material: unsorted PBMCs, obtained 2.9 years after starting antiretroviral therapy. The chain combines TRBV18 with TRBJ2-3; D gene uncertain. The origin of this receptor is a man over 45 with HIV. This CDR3 is CASSPDSTDTQYF. CDR3 coding DNA: TGTGCCAGCTCACCGGACAGCACAGATACGCAGTATTTT.